The clone carrying this T cell receptor beta chain was counted only a few times. The CDR3 extends over 14 amino acids. With V trimmed by 1 base and J by 7 bases, 5 bases remained unmatched. The germline gives CDR1 SGDLS, CDR2 YYNGEE. A library of TCRbeta sequences, prepared with unique molecular identifiers, was generated. TCRdb reanalysed the PCR reads using MiXCR and keeps one entry per CDR3 protein. Of over 400,000 distinct CDR3 sequences in the sample, under 15% were seen once. The entry originates in a study of T-cell reconstitution after alpha-beta-depleted transplantation in children. The chain combines TRBV9 with TRBJ2-1; 7 nucleotides align to TRBD2. This specimen consisted of PBMCs from the stem cell graft donor, obtained from the stem cell graft. The source of this sequence is a human donor who donated a stem cell graft to a child with combined immunodeficiency. Written as DNA, the CDR3 is TGTGCCAGCAGCGTACCTAGCGGCACGAATGAGCAGTTCTTC. Translated, it gives CASSVPSGTNEQFF.